Listed here are 25 T cell receptor beta chains from one sample, sequenced in a study of T-cell memory formation after mild COVID-19 (dated by TCRdb to the early 2020s). Library generation was performed with 5' RACE. The listed sequencing device is Illumina NovaSeq 6000. The raw public reads went through TCRdb reprocessing: fastp at Q25, MiXCR clone calling, in-frame beta chains kept. Each CDR3 protein appears once, grouped with its most common genes and DNA. The sample includes roughly 310,000 distinct CDR3 sequences, with more than 15% observed a single time. Over 20% of the sample goes to the ten largest clones. Sequencing was done on a sample of PBMCs or a T cell subset sorted from them (not recorded which). The receptors were sampled from a man aged 18 to 35 who had mild COVID-19 (a few samples of this study predate the infection). The sample titles of this study are shuffled in the database, so cell type and time point are left out; the donor was told from shared clones.

This clonotype was seen more than once but under ten times. The chain's CDR3 is CASSLTGLAGGLGTGELFF. The CDR3 nucleotides are TGTGCCAGCAGCTTGACAGGCCTAGCGGGGGGCCTGGGTACCGGGGAGCTGTTTTTT. The genes are TRBV7-8 and TRBJ2-2; the match to TRBD2 covers 11 bases. Germline V CDR1 and CDR2: SGHVS, FQNEAQ. This CDR3 has 19 amino acids. V shed 3 bases and J 5 bases; nucleotides not matched to a gene: 14.

This clonotype was observed at least ten times. This chain joins TRBV4-3 and TRBJ2-1; D remains ambiguous. This CDR3 contains 13 residues. Germline CDR1 and CDR2: LGHNA and YSLEER. Trimming stripped 0 bases from V and 12 bases from J, with 12 bases between. The CDR3 nucleotides are TGCGCCAGCAGCCAAGAGGAATGGGCCCCGCAGTTCTTC. As protein: CASSQEEWAPQFF.

This clonotype was detected only a few times. The chain couples TRBV4-1 to TRBJ1-5; maybe TRBD1 (5 bases). V was shortened by 3 bases and J by 0 bases, with 15 bases between the two germline ends. The length of the CDR3 is 17 residues. Germline CDR1 and CDR2: MGHRA and YSYEKL. CDR3 sequence: CASSHPRGTYSNQPQHF. Here the CDR3 DNA reads TGCGCCAGCAGCCATCCCCGAGGGACCTATAGCAATCAGCCCCAGCATTTT.

The chain is built from TRBV6-5 and TRBJ2-1; D assignment may be TRBD1 or TRBD2 (5 bases each). This CDR3 comprises 15 residues. The V gene's germline CDR1 is MNHEY and CDR2 SVGAGI. Trimming removed 6 bases from V and 2 bases from J, with 14 bases in between. The CDR3 DNA reads as TGTGCCAGCAGACGTCGTGGGGGACCCTACAATGAGCAGTTCTTC. This sequence encodes CASRRRGGPYNEQFF.

At least ten counts were recorded for this clonotype. The rearrangement joins TRBV5-1 to TRBJ2-1, with 7 bases fitting TRBD1. The CDR3 runs to 14 residues. The trim removed 0 bases at V and 4 bases at J, leaving 1 base unmatched. Germline V CDR1 and CDR2: SGHRS, YFSETQ. CDR3 coding DNA: TGCGCCAGCAGCTTGGGACAGGGTTACAATGAGCAGTTCTTC. It yields the protein CASSLGQGYNEQFF.

This sequence joins TRBV7-9 and TRBJ1-2; a weak D match, TRBD1 (6 bases). V gave up 1 base and J gave up 9 bases, with 12 bases separating them. The length of the CDR3 is 13 residues. Germline V gene lookup returns CDR1 SEHNR and CDR2 FQNEAQ (reference sequence). The CDR3 region is CASSLEGGLSYTF. The CDR3, as DNA: TGTGCCAGCAGCTTAGAGGGGGGTCTAAGCTACACCTTC.

The chain joins TRBV7-7 to TRBJ2-1, with D possibly TRBD1 on 6 matching bases. Per the germline V gene, CDR1 is SSHAT and CDR2 is FNYEAQ (reference sequence). Trimming stripped 5 bases from V and 6 bases from J, with 14 bases between. The CDR3 is made up of 14 amino acids. The CDR3 coding sequence is TGTGCCAGCAGCGTTGGAATCAGGGGCAATGAGCAGTTCTTC. Encoded protein: CASSVGIRGNEQFF. The full variable domain, its missing parts supplied by reference TRBV7-7 and TRBJ2-1, is GAGVSQSPRYKVTKRGQDVTLRCDPISSHATLYWYQQALGQGPEFLTYFNYEAQPDKSGLPSDRFSAERPEGSISTLTIQRTEQRDSAMYRCASSVGIRGNEQFFGPGTRLTVL.

The CDR3 DNA reads TGCGCCAGCAGCCACAAGACTAGCGGGGGCCCTATCTCCTACAATGAGCAGTTCTTC. Amino acid sequence: CASSHKTSGGPISYNEQFF. V and J are TRBV4-3 and TRBJ2-1, with 12 positions matching TRBD2. CDR1 is LGHNA and CDR2 is YSLEER in the germline V gene. Trimming took 3 bases from V and 0 from J; bases not matched to a gene: 9. CDR3 length equals 19 residues.

The rearrangement links TRBV14 to TRBJ1-1; TRBD1 is a possible D gene (6 bases). The V gene's germline CDR1 is SGHDN and CDR2 FVKESK. This CDR3 comprises 15 residues. V lost 0 bases, J lost 6 bases, and 14 bases lay in between. The CDR3 protein is CASSQDENPGAEAFF. Written as DNA, the CDR3 is TGTGCCAGCAGCCAAGATGAGAACCCAGGGGCTGAAGCTTTCTTT.

This clonotype was seen ten or more times. V usage is TRBV6-5 and J usage is TRBJ2-7; D call uncertain. CDR3 length equals 15 residues. Germline V gene data show CDR1 as MNHEY and CDR2 as SVGAGI. V gave up 2 bases and J gave up 0 bases, with 11 bases separating them. CDR3 coding DNA: TGTGCCAGCAGTTACGGGTCCTCGAGCTCCTACGAGCAGTACTTC. Residues: CASSYGSSSSYEQYF.

The chain couples TRBV28 to TRBJ2-7, with a tentative D call TRBD2 (5 bases). CDR3 size: 13 residues. The germline CDR1 and CDR2 sequences are MDHEN and SYDVKM. V gave up 3 bases and J gave up 3 bases, with 9 bases separating them. The CDR3 sequence is CASSLEEGYEQYV. The CDR3 nucleotides read TGTGCCAGCAGTTTGGAAGAGGGCTACGAGCAGTACGTC.

This clonotype was seen a handful of times. CDR3 sequence reads: CASRRTSGGPGGTQYF. CDR3 in DNA: TGTGCCAGCAGGCGGACTAGCGGGGGGCCAGGGGGTACGCAGTATTTT. This chain joins TRBV6-5 and TRBJ2-3; 14 bases agree with TRBD2. V shed 6 bases, J shed 8 bases, and the junction held 10 bases outside the gene matches. In germline, CDR1 is MNHEY, CDR2 SVGAGI. This CDR3 region has 16 residues.

The chain links TRBV5-6 to TRBJ2-1; D gene uncertain. The CDR3 runs 15 residues. Germline-derived CDR1 and CDR2 are SGHDT and YYEEEE. V gave up 0 bases and J gave up 7 bases, with 14 bases separating them. CDR3 nucleotide sequence: TGTGCCAGCAGCTTGGAGGGCGAGGTGAGGAATGAGCAGTTCTTC. It translates to CASSLEGEVRNEQFF.

This clonotype was picked up a small number of times. The chain links TRBV12-5 to TRBJ2-4; TRBD1 might be the D (5 bases). This CDR3 region has 17 residues. V gave up 1 base and J gave up 1 base, with 14 bases separating them. Germline CDR1 is LGHNT and CDR2 is FRNRAP. The CDR3 sequence: CASGLGQGTWAKNIQYF. DNA for the CDR3: TGTGCTAGTGGTTTGGGGCAGGGCACCTGGGCCAAAAACATTCAGTACTTC.

This clonotype was counted between two and nine times. The chain joins TRBV6-5 to TRBJ1-4; 8 bases fit TRBD1. This CDR3 spans 14 amino acids. V lost 8 bases and J lost 3; bases outside the gene matches: 5. Looked up from germline, CDR1 is MNHEY and CDR2 is SVGAGI. CDR3 in amino acids: CASSQGAANEKLFF. CDR3 nucleotide sequence: TGTGCCAGCTCCCAGGGGGCAGCTAATGAAAAACTGTTTTTT.

Comments on this clonotype: Sequence at one end of the junction differs from germline and may be a read error. The chain carries TRBV2 and TRBJ1-2; no reliable D call. Per germline, CDR1 SNHLY and CDR2 FYNNEI. The CDR3 sequence is 11 residues long. DNA of the CDR3: TGTGCCAGCAAAGCGGACTATAGCTACACCTTC. Translation: CASKADYSYTF.

Many counts were recorded for this clonotype. V and J are TRBV7-6 and TRBJ1-1; D ambiguous. CDR3 length: 16 residues. The V gene lost 2 bases and the J gene lost 3 bases, with 16 bases spanning the gap. Per germline, CDR1 SGHVS and CDR2 FNYEAQ. This chain's CDR3 is CASSLSSWGSDTEAFF. In DNA, the CDR3 is TGTGCCAGCAGCTTAAGTAGTTGGGGTTCGGACACTGAAGCTTTCTTT.

This clonotype was counted a few times. This chain uses TRBV20-1 with TRBJ1-2, with D uncertain. Germline CDR1 DFQATT, CDR2 SNEGSKA (reference sequence). The germline V and J ends were trimmed by 2 bases and 3 bases, with 7 bases remaining between them. This CDR3 has 12 residues. CDR3 protein: CSARNTDYGYTF. Written as DNA, the CDR3 is TGCAGTGCTAGAAACACGGACTATGGCTACACCTTC.

The chain is built from TRBV20-1 and TRBJ1-6; 9 nucleotides match TRBD1. The CDR3 totals 15 residues. Losses at the gene ends were 0 bases for V and 7 bases for J; bases not matched to a gene: 4. Germline CDR1 and CDR2: DFQATT and SNEGSKA (reference sequence). The CDR3 protein is CSARDRQGGNSPLHF. The CDR3 nucleotides read TGCAGTGCTAGAGATCGACAGGGGGGGAATTCACCCCTCCACTTT.

There are many counts of this clonotype. V gene TRBV20-1 combines with J gene TRBJ2-1; no firm D call. V lost 4 bases and J lost 3, with 10 bases in between. Germline CDR1 DFQATT, CDR2 SNEGSKA (reference sequence). The CDR3 totals 13 residues. The CDR3 loop reads CSATPPGYNEQFF. The CDR3 DNA sequence: TGCAGTGCTACGCCGCCAGGCTACAATGAGCAGTTCTTC.

This clonotype was counted only a few times. The V gene is TRBV9, the J gene TRBJ1-5; D gene ambiguous. Germline assignment: CDR1 SGDLS and CDR2 YYNGEE. CDR3 length: 13 amino acids. Trimming took off 2 bases at V and 5 bases at J, with 8 bases between the two ends. The DNA for the CDR3 is TGTGCCAGCAGCGTTAGGGCCGATCAGCCCCAGCATTTT. Amino acids: CASSVRADQPQHF.

The sample holds a few counts of this clonotype. The chain uses TRBV9 and TRBJ2-5; tentatively, D is TRBD2 (7 bases). This CDR3 is built from 17 residues. The V end lost 3 bases, the J end lost 6 bases, and 24 bases lay between the germline ends. From germline, CDR1 is SGDLS and CDR2 YYNGEE. The CDR3 sequence: CASSASGGAGVAKTQYF. CDR3 sequence (DNA): TGTGCCAGCAGCGCCTCTGGGGGGGCCGGGGTAGCAAAGACCCAGTACTTC. Complete variable domain (other parts from reference TRBV9 and TRBJ2-5): DSGVTQTPKHLITATGQRVTLRCSPRSGDLSVYWYQQSLDQGLQFLIQYYNGEERAKGNILERFSAQQFPDLHSELNLSSLELGDSALYFCASSASGGAGVAKTQYFGPGTRLLVL.

This CDR3 is CASSRGPGDTQYF. In DNA, the CDR3 is TGCGCCAGCAGCCGGGGACCAGGGGATACGCAGTATTTT. This chain connects TRBV5-1 to TRBJ2-3; D tentatively fits TRBD1 or TRBD2 (5 bases each). The V gene's germline CDR1 is SGHRS and CDR2 YFSETQ. CDR3 length: 13 amino acids. With 4 bases removed from V and 6 bases from J, the gap between germline ends came to 12 bases.

This clonotype came up many times. This rearrangement joins TRBV12-3 or TRBV12-4 to TRBJ1-1; D uncertain. The CDR3 consists of 12 residues. V lost 1 base to trimming and J lost 9 bases, with 9 bases between them. The CDR3 nucleotides are TGTGCCAGCAGTTTAGGGCTCAGGCAAGCTTTCTTT. It yields the protein CASSLGLRQAFF.

The chain employs TRBV6-1 and TRBJ1-5, with 8 bases matching TRBD1. Trimming at V came to 3 bases and at J to 3 bases, leaving 7 bases not matched to a gene. CDR1 is MNHNS, CDR2 SASEGT, per germline. The CDR3 covers 16 residues. CDR3 sequence reads: CASSDPGQGANQPQHF. The CDR3 DNA reads TGTGCCAGCAGTGACCCCGGGCAGGGGGCCAATCAGCCCCAGCATTTT.